This entry lists 31 T cell receptor beta chains sequenced from one sample in a study of T cells in localized non-small cell lung cancer. Sequencing was performed with immunoSEQ multiplex PCR; in TCRdb, only in-frame clones are kept and a portion is missing. The table records about 92,000 clones, approximately 91% of them present only once. This sample comprised PBMCs, obtained before any cancer treatment. The receptors come from a woman between 35 and 70 years old with stage II squamous cell lung carcinoma.

The chain joins TRBV27 to TRBJ2-1, with a possible D match to TRBD2 (6 bases). The V gene's germline CDR1 is MNHEY and CDR2 SMNVEV (reference sequence). The CDR3 extends over 14 amino acids. Trimming removed 5 bases at V and 2 bases at J, with 10 bases between. Here the CDR3 reads CASSLERAYNEQFF. The CDR3 DNA reads as TGTGCCAGCAGTCTAGAGCGGGCCTACAATGAGCAGTTCTTC.

This chain uses TRBV7-6 with TRBJ1-5; D ambiguous. The V and J ends lost 3 bases and 5 bases respectively, with 17 bases between them. The CDR3 runs 16 residues. Germline assignment: CDR1 SGHVS and CDR2 FNYEAQ. The CDR3 spells CASSLERAPGHQPQHF. The CDR3 DNA sequence: TGTGCCAGCAGCTTGGAGAGGGCCCCGGGCCATCAGCCCCAGCATTTT.

The rearrangement joins TRBV19 to TRBJ1-5, with D unresolved. This CDR3 is built from 17 residues. CDR1 and CDR2 from the germline V gene are LNHDA and SQIVND (reference sequence). V was shortened by 3 bases and J by 0 bases, with 15 bases between the two germline ends. The CDR3 DNA reads as TGTGCCAGTAGTATTATTAATTGGAACCCTAGCAATCAGCCCCAGCATTTT. This codes for CASSIINWNPSNQPQHF.

J is TRBJ1-4 and V is TRBV15, with 8 bases aligning to TRBD1. The germline gives CDR1 LNHNV, CDR2 YYDKDF (reference sequence). The CDR3 is 13 residues long. V dropped 11 bases and J dropped 8; count of bases not matched to a gene: 10. The CDR3 loop reads CAAGPGQGEKLFF. CDR3 coding DNA: TGTGCCGCGGGGCCCGGACAGGGAGAAAAACTGTTTTTT.

V usage is TRBV27 and J usage is TRBJ2-2, with D possibly matching TRBD2 (5 bases). This CDR3 region has 15 residues. In germline, CDR1 is MNHEY, CDR2 SMNVEV (reference sequence). V shed 2 bases and J shed 1 base, with 8 bases lying between them. CDR3 DNA: TGTGCCAGCAGTTTAATTAGCGTGAACACCGGGGAGCTGTTTTTT. Amino acid sequence: CASSLISVNTGELFF.

This chain joins TRBV6-5 and TRBJ2-1, with 7 bases matching TRBD2. The CDR3 sequence is 15 residues long. V dropped 1 base and J dropped 3; count of bases not matched to a gene: 3. CDR1 MNHEY and CDR2 SVGAGI come from the germline V gene. Written as DNA, the CDR3 is TGTGCCAGCAGTTACTTTGGGACTAACTACAATGAGCAGTTCTTC. It codes for CASSYFGTNYNEQFF.

This clone was found once. V usage is TRBV9 and J usage is TRBJ2-7; D unresolved. The CDR3 has 13 amino acids. Germline V gene data show CDR1 as SGDLS and CDR2 as YYNGEE. V lost 0 bases and J lost 7, with 11 bases in between. The CDR3 DNA follows: TGTGCCAGCAGCGTAGCTGGAGAGACGGAGCAGTACTTC. This sequence encodes CASSVAGETEQYF.

The V gene is TRBV6-5, the J gene TRBJ1-1; D remains unclear. The CDR3 length is 14 residues. The V end was cut by 2 bases, the J end by 1 base, with 8 bases between. Per the germline V gene, CDR1 is MNHEY and CDR2 is SVGAGI. The CDR3 nucleotides are TGTGCCAGCAGTTACAGGGATAGGAACACTGAAGCTTTCTTT. It encodes CASSYRDRNTEAFF.

The chain recombines TRBV7-6 with TRBJ2-2, with D unclear. V lost 3 bases, J lost 3 bases, and 11 bases lay in between. The germline CDR1 and CDR2 sequences are SGHVS and FNYEAQ. The CDR3 spans 15 residues. This CDR3 reads CASSFGAIHTGELFF. DNA for the CDR3: TGTGCCAGCAGCTTTGGTGCCATACACACCGGGGAGCTGTTTTTT.

The rearrangement links TRBV7-9 to TRBJ1-2, with 10 nucleotides matching TRBD1. The V gene's germline CDR1 is SEHNR and CDR2 FQNEAQ (reference sequence). V was clipped by 0 bases and J by 5 bases; unmatched bases: 6. The CDR3 has 16 amino acids. The CDR3 reads CASSLAGTGEKYGYTF. The CDR3 nucleotides read TGTGCCAGCAGCTTAGCCGGGACAGGGGAAAAATATGGCTACACCTTC.

V usage is TRBV29-1 and J usage is TRBJ2-5; TRBD1 matches 11 bases. The V gene's germline CDR1 is SQVTM and CDR2 ANQGSEA. The J segment lost 2 bases and the V segment lost 7 bases, leaving 3 bases of the junction unmatched. The length of the CDR3 is 13 residues. The CDR3 spells CSGGQGAQETQYF. The CDR3 DNA sequence: TGCAGCGGCGGACAGGGGGCGCAAGAGACCCAGTACTTC. The complete variable domain, with remaining parts taken from reference TRBV29-1 and TRBJ2-5, reads SAVISQKPSRDICQRGTSLTIQCQVDSQVTMMFWYRQQPGQSLTLIATANQGSEATYESGFVIDKFPISRPNLTFSTLTVSNMSPEDSSIYLCSGGQGAQETQYFGPGTRLLVL.

J is TRBJ1-1 and V is TRBV15; D not resolved. CDR1 is LNHNV, CDR2 YYDKDF, per germline (reference sequence). The CDR3 is 13 amino acids. The V gene lost 0 bases and the J gene lost 8 bases, with 10 bases spanning the gap. CDR3 nucleotide sequence: TGTGCCACCAGCAGAGATGGGCGGCCCGAAGCTTTCTTT. This gives the protein CATSRDGRPEAFF.

V and J are TRBV7-2 and TRBJ1-2; a possible D gene is TRBD1 (6 bases). This CDR3 is built from 15 residues. Germline V lookup: CDR1 SGHTA, CDR2 FQGNSA. V dropped 4 bases and J dropped 7 bases, with 19 bases sitting between them. Here the CDR3 reads CASSSLSGATFGYTF. CDR3 sequence (DNA): TGTGCCAGCAGCTCTCTTTCGGGGGCGACTTTTGGCTACACCTTC.

The V gene is TRBV5-1, the J gene TRBJ1-4; 12 nucleotides agree with TRBD1. Germline-derived CDR1 and CDR2 are SGHRS and YFSETQ. The CDR3 spans 16 residues. V trimming: 5 bases; J trimming: 8 bases; junction bases outside the gene matches: 10. DNA of the CDR3: TGCGCCAGCAGATCCGGGACAGGGGGCGAGAGGGAAAAACTGTTTTTT. The encoded protein is CASRSGTGGEREKLFF.

The V and J genes are TRBV4-1 and TRBJ1-2; the D gene is possibly TRBD1 (6 bases). The germline V gene encodes CDR1 MGHRA and CDR2 YSYEKL. The CDR3 covers 14 residues. V was clipped by 1 base and J by 3 bases, with 9 bases between them. CDR3 region: CASSQGGGYYGYTF. CDR3 DNA: TGCGCCAGCAGCCAAGGGGGGGGCTACTATGGCTACACCTTC.

The chain has TRBV15 and TRBJ1-1; D gene ambiguous. The germline V gene encodes CDR1 LNHNV and CDR2 YYDKDF (reference sequence). CDR3 length equals 14 residues. V was clipped by 0 bases and J by 1 base, with 6 bases between them. The CDR3, as DNA: TGTGCCACCAGCAGAGATGGTCGGAACACTGAAGCTTTCTTT. Its protein is CATSRDGRNTEAFF.

To note about this clone: A read error may account for a junction end that differs from germline. The gene calls are TRBV6-1 and TRBJ2-2; D uncertain. Germline V lookup: CDR1 MNHNS, CDR2 SASEGT. There are 14 residues in the CDR3. CDR3 nucleotides: TGTGCCAGCAGCGAAGGAATTCCAACCGGGGAGCTGTTTTTT. Its translation is CASSEGIPTGELFF.

The chain combines TRBV28 with TRBJ2-3, with TRBD2 as a possible D gene (7 bases). V was trimmed by 10 bases and J by 6 bases, leaving 17 bases between them. Germline assignment: CDR1 MDHEN and CDR2 SYDVKM. There are 13 residues in the CDR3. The CDR3 protein is CATQGGGGDTQYF. CDR3 nucleotides: TGTGCCACCCAGGGTGGGGGGGGCGATACGCAGTATTTT.

This clone has a single count. V and J are TRBV15 and TRBJ1-1; no clear D gene. CDR1 and CDR2 (germline): LNHNV, YYDKDF (reference sequence). The ends were cut back, 0 bases at V and 14 bases at J, with 16 bases in the middle. This CDR3 spans 13 amino acids. CDR3 sequence: CATSREPGASMFF. CDR3 sequence (DNA): TGTGCCACCAGCAGAGAACCGGGAGCCTCAATGTTCTTT.

The chain employs TRBV25-1 and TRBJ1-2; 7 bases fit TRBD1. V shed 3 bases and J 3 bases; nucleotides not matched to a gene: 13. The CDR3 loop spans 17 amino acids. In germline, CDR1 is MGHDK, CDR2 SYGVNS. The CDR3 is CASSDWGLDRPHYGYTF. CDR3 nucleotide sequence: TGTGCCAGCAGTGATTGGGGACTGGACAGGCCACACTATGGCTACACCTTC.

The chain joins TRBV10-2 to TRBJ2-7, with D perhaps matching TRBD1 or TRBD2 (6 bases each). Germline-derived CDR1 and CDR2 are WSHSY and SAAADI. The V end lost 9 bases, the J end lost 5 bases, and 26 bases lay between the germline ends. The CDR3 length is 16 residues. CDR3 DNA sequence: TGCGCCAGTGAAAAGGAGGGGGGCGCCGGGGGAAACGAGCAGTACTTC. Translated: CASEKEGGAGGNEQYF.

The rearrangement joins TRBV6-1 to TRBJ1-5, with unresolved D. This CDR3 is 14 amino acids long. Germline assignment: CDR1 MNHNS and CDR2 SASEGT. Trimming removed 4 bases at V and 2 bases at J, with 9 bases between. The DNA of the CDR3 is TGTGCCAGCAGTGCCGGCGGGGGCAATCAGCCCCAGCATTTT. Translating gives CASSAGGGNQPQHF.

The chain combines TRBV7-8 with TRBJ1-2, with 7 nucleotides matching TRBD1. The CDR3 totals 19 residues. Germline CDR1 is SGHVS and CDR2 is FQNEAQ. Losses at the gene ends were 3 bases for V and 6 bases for J; bases not matched to a gene: 22. Here the CDR3 DNA reads TGTGCCAGCAGCTTCCTCTCGATGGTGGTAGGGGGCTCAGTAGATGGCTACACCTTC. Translation: CASSFLSMVVGGSVDGYTF. The whole variable domain, remainder taken from reference TRBV7-8 and TRBJ1-2, is GAGVSQSPRYKVAKRGQDVALRCDPISGHVSLFWYQQALGQGPEFLTYFQNEAQLDKSGLPSDRFFAERPEGSVSTLKIQRTQQEDSAVYLCASSFLSMVVGGSVDGYTFGSGTRLTVV.

The gene calls are TRBV6-6 and TRBJ1-5, with a weak D call TRBD1 (5 bases). The germline gives CDR1 MNHNY, CDR2 SVGAGI (reference sequence). This CDR3 is 16 amino acids long. Trimming removed 0 bases at V and 6 bases at J, with 15 bases between. The CDR3 loop reads CASSYSGGGRGQPQHF. The CDR3 nucleotides read TGTGCCAGCAGTTACTCGGGTGGGGGGAGAGGTCAGCCCCAGCATTTT.

The chain uses TRBV19 and TRBJ2-2; maybe TRBD2 (5 bases). The germline CDR1 and CDR2 sequences are LNHDA and SQIVND (reference sequence). V dropped 6 bases and J dropped 2 bases, with 13 bases sitting between them. The CDR3 covers 15 residues. Written as DNA, the CDR3 is TGTGCCAGTAGGCCCGGGGAGCCCAACACCGGGGAGCTGTTTTTT. Translating gives CASRPGEPNTGELFF. Variable domain in full (rest from reference TRBV19 and TRBJ2-2): DGGITQSPKYLFRKEGQNVTLSCEQNLNHDAMYWYRQDPGQGLRLIYYSQIVNDFQKGDIAEGYSVSREKKESFPLTVTSAQKNPTAFYLCASRPGEPNTGELFFGEGSRLTVL.

The chain joins TRBV19 to TRBJ2-3; no firm D call. CDR3 length: 14 residues. Germline V gene data show CDR1 as LNHDA and CDR2 as SQIVND (reference sequence). Trimming stripped 5 bases from V and 2 bases from J, with 11 bases between. CDR3 residues: CASSLGVSTDTQYF. For the CDR3, the DNA is TGTGCCAGTAGTCTTGGGGTATCCACAGATACGCAGTATTTT.

The rearrangement uses TRBV7-9 and TRBJ1-3; maybe TRBD1 (5 bases). This CDR3 region has 15 residues. V lost 3 bases and J 0 bases, leaving 9 bases between the germline ends. Per the germline V gene, CDR1 is SEHNR and CDR2 is FQNEAQ (reference sequence). The CDR3 coding sequence is TGTGCCAGCAGCTTGGGGCAGGCCTCTGGAAACACCATATATTTT. Residues: CASSLGQASGNTIYF.

The chain employs TRBV18 and TRBJ1-2; D might be TRBD1 (5 bases). The germline V and J ends were trimmed by 2 bases and 5 bases, with 9 bases remaining between them. Germline CDR1 reads KGHSH; CDR2 reads LQKENI. This CDR3 region has 13 residues. The CDR3 region is CASSPAEGYGYTF. CDR3 bases: TGTGCCAGCTCACCAGCCGAGGGGTATGGCTACACCTTC.

The genes are TRBV6-5 and TRBJ2-3; 14 nucleotides line up with TRBD2. With V trimmed by 4 bases and J by 3 bases, 3 bases remained unmatched. Germline-derived CDR1 and CDR2 are MNHEY and SVGAGI. The CDR3 covers 16 residues. The CDR3 here is CASSWGTSGSTDTQYF. DNA for the CDR3: TGTGCCAGCAGTTGGGGGACTAGCGGGAGTACAGATACGCAGTATTTT.

V gene TRBV10-3 combines with J gene TRBJ2-7; 7 bases match TRBD1. Germline CDR1 reads ENHRY; CDR2 reads SYGVKD. The CDR3 consists of 15 residues. Germline trimming cut 5 bases from V and 0 bases from J; bases unmatched to any gene: 7. CDR3 residues: CAISKTGTVSYEQYF. The CDR3 DNA sequence: TGTGCCATCAGTAAAACCGGGACAGTCTCCTACGAGCAGTACTTC.

The chain has TRBV28 and TRBJ2-2; 9 nucleotides align to TRBD2. Germline CDR1 and CDR2: MDHEN and SYDVKM. V was pared by 5 bases and J by 6 bases, with 4 bases of the junction left unmatched. The CDR3 totals 14 residues. CDR3 residues: CASSLSGGPGELFF. The CDR3 DNA follows: TGTGCCAGCAGTCTGAGCGGGGGGCCCGGGGAGCTGTTTTTT.